One and the same sample provided the 3 T cell receptor beta chains below, sequenced in a study of memory B cells and T cells in multiple sclerosis. The assay was immunoSEQ multiplex PCR, and TCRdb's table has in-frame clones only and misses some. The table lists about 42,000 clones, roughly four fifths of them singletons. Separate sequencing covered autoproliferating (CFSE-dim) and non-proliferating (CFSE-high) T cells from stimulus-free culture. Cultures began with roughly 49 million CFSE-labeled PBMCs, unstimulated for about 7 days, with replicate wells pooled. These receptors' antigens are unknown. Material: PBMCs from blood kept in culture. All receptors derive from a human donor with multiple sclerosis.

V and J are TRBV10-3 and TRBJ1-2; D call uncertain. The CDR3 is 14 residues long. Germline CDR1 ENHRY, CDR2 SYGVKD. The germline V and J ends were trimmed by 0 bases and 2 bases, with 7 bases remaining between them. The CDR3, as DNA: TGTGCCATCAGTGAGTCTACCGGAAACTATGGCTACACCTTC. The encoded protein is CAISESTGNYGYTF.

J is TRBJ2-7 and V is TRBV13, with TRBD1 as a possible D gene (5 bases). Germline lookup yields CDR1 PRHDT and CDR2 FYEKMQ (reference sequence). The CDR3 runs to 14 residues. Trimming removed 2 bases from V and 0 bases from J, with 8 bases in between. The CDR3 sequence is CASSLKQDSYEQYF. The CDR3 DNA reads TGTGCCAGCAGCTTAAAACAGGACTCCTACGAGCAGTACTTC.

This sequence joins TRBV5-4 and TRBJ2-1; 16 positions match TRBD2. CDR1 is SGHNT, CDR2 YYREEE, per germline (reference sequence). Trimming at V came to 1 base and at J to 14 bases, leaving 6 bases not matched to a gene. There are 15 residues in the CDR3. CDR3: CASSLKGTSGGDEFF. The CDR3 bases are TGTGCCAGCAGCTTGAAGGGGACTAGCGGGGGGGACGAGTTCTTC.